The next 30 T cell receptor beta chains were all read from a single sample in a study of cytomegalovirus exposure and HLA in healthy donors. The PCR made use of 60 Vbeta and 13 Jbeta primers. The table came from immunoSEQ multiplex PCR; TCRdb's copy has only in-frame clones and leaves some out. The data show roughly 180,000 clones, roughly 83% seen once. Sequencing used PBMCs. These receptor sequences come from a boy younger than 10 in good health and CMV-seronegative.

V and J are TRBV12-5 and TRBJ1-4; D is perhaps TRBD1 (5 bases). The CDR3 spans 16 residues. The V gene's germline CDR1 is LGHNT and CDR2 FRNRAP. The V end was cut by 0 bases, the J end by 2 bases, with 10 bases between. As DNA, the CDR3 is TGTGCTAGTGGTTTGGTACTCGGGGGGACTAATGAAAAACTGTTTTTT. This gives the protein CASGLVLGGTNEKLFF.

This chain uses TRBV29-1 with TRBJ2-7, with D maybe TRBD2 (6 bases). The CDR3 extends over 13 amino acids. Per the germline V gene, CDR1 is SQVTM and CDR2 is ANQGSEA. Between the trimmed V and J ends, which lost 0 bases and 4 bases, there was a span of 10 bases. CDR3 bases: TGCAGCGTTGAAGATAGGGGAGGTTACGAGCAGTACTTC. Its protein is CSVEDRGGYEQYF.

V usage is TRBV15 and J usage is TRBJ2-2; D is ambiguous. Germline values: CDR1 LNHNV, CDR2 YYDKDF (reference sequence). V was shortened by 2 bases and J by 6 bases, with 13 bases between the two germline ends. The CDR3 sequence is 15 residues long. CDR3 DNA: TGTGCCACCAGCAGAAACAGTGGTATCCCCGGGGAGCTGTTTTTT. This sequence encodes CATSRNSGIPGELFF.

In nucleotides, the CDR3 is TGTGCCAGCAGCTCGACAGGGAACACTGAAGCTTTCTTT. Its protein is CASSSTGNTEAFF. The chain couples TRBV6-5 to TRBJ1-1; D is perhaps TRBD1 (6 bases). The CDR3 is 13 amino acids. Germline V CDR1 and CDR2: MNHEY, SVGAGI. The V end was cut by 6 bases, the J end by 1 base, with 9 bases between.

This clone was counted only a few times. V and J are TRBV4-1 and TRBJ2-7; 7 nucleotides line up with TRBD2. Trimming cost V 1 base and J 4 bases; bases outside gene matches: 7. The germline V gene encodes CDR1 MGHRA and CDR2 YSYEKL. This CDR3 is built from 15 residues. The CDR3 DNA reads as TGCGCCAGCAGCCAAGTATGGGACTACCAATACGAGCAGTACTTC. This translates into CASSQVWDYQYEQYF.

The genes are TRBV9 and TRBJ2-1, with no clear D. CDR3 length: 14 residues. With 0 bases removed from V and 8 bases from J, the gap between germline ends came to 12 bases. Germline V gene data show CDR1 as SGDLS and CDR2 as YYNGEE. The CDR3 reads CASSVGALGHEQFF. Here the CDR3 DNA reads TGTGCCAGCAGCGTAGGAGCGTTGGGTCATGAGCAGTTCTTC. The full variable domain, in which reference TRBV9 and TRBJ2-1 provide the parts outside the CDR3, is DSGVTQTPKHLITATGQRVTLRCSPRSGDLSVYWYQQSLDQGLQFLIQYYNGEERAKGNILERFSAQQFPDLHSELNLSSLELGDSALYFCASSVGALGHEQFFGPGTRLTVL.

V and J are TRBV6-1 and TRBJ2-7, with 9 bases aligning to TRBD1. This CDR3 is built from 16 residues. The V gene's germline CDR1 is MNHNS and CDR2 SASEGT. V lost 2 bases and J lost 4; bases outside the gene matches: 9. The chain's CDR3 is CASSEKEGQGHYEQYV. CDR3 nucleotides: TGTGCCAGCAGTGAAAAGGAGGGACAGGGCCATTACGAGCAGTACGTC.

This chain connects TRBV9 to TRBJ2-2, with 10 bases matching TRBD1. Germline V gene lookup returns CDR1 SGDLS and CDR2 YYNGEE. Unmatched junction bases numbered 4, after V lost 3 bases and J lost 5 bases. This CDR3 has 15 amino acids. The CDR3 sequence is CASSARTGGTGELFF. The CDR3 coding sequence is TGTGCCAGCAGCGCCAGGACAGGGGGTACCGGGGAGCTGTTTTTT. The entire variable domain, with the rest obtained from reference TRBV9 and TRBJ2-2, is as follows: DSGVTQTPKHLITATGQRVTLRCSPRSGDLSVYWYQQSLDQGLQFLIQYYNGEERAKGNILERFSAQQFPDLHSELNLSSLELGDSALYFCASSARTGGTGELFFGEGSRLTVL.

This clone was recorded a few times. The rearrangement joins TRBV9 to TRBJ1-2, with D possibly being TRBD1 (6 bases). The CDR3 loop spans 15 amino acids. V gave up 4 bases and J gave up 3 bases, with 16 bases separating them. Germline CDR1 SGDLS, CDR2 YYNGEE. CDR3 sequence (DNA): TGTGCCAGCAGCCGCACTCGAGGGGGGGACTATGGCTACACCTTC. It encodes CASSRTRGGDYGYTF.

The chain recombines TRBV25-1 with TRBJ2-5; TRBD2 aligns across 8 bases. Germline CDR1 reads MGHDK; CDR2 reads SYGVNS. This CDR3 contains 16 residues. J was trimmed by 5 bases and V by 1 base; bases with no gene match: 9. The CDR3 loop reads CASSEFPAGALETQYF. The CDR3 coding sequence is TGTGCCAGCAGTGAATTCCCAGCGGGAGCGTTGGAGACCCAGTACTTC.

In this sample, this clone turned up a few times. The chain recombines TRBV5-4 with TRBJ1-1; 7 bases agree with TRBD1. This CDR3 has 13 residues. Germline assignment: CDR1 SGHNT and CDR2 YYREEE (reference sequence). The J segment lost 7 bases and the V segment lost 4 bases, leaving 7 bases of the junction unmatched. CDR3 nucleotide sequence: TGTGCCAGCAGCCGGGGACAGAGTGTTGAAGCTTTCTTT. This codes for CASSRGQSVEAFF. Drawing the rest from reference TRBV5-4 and TRBJ1-1, the complete variable domain is ETGVTQSPTHLIKTRGQQVTLRCSSQSGHNTVSWYQQALGQGPQFIFQYYREEENGRGNFPPRFSGLQFPNYSSELNVNALELDDSALYLCASSRGQSVEAFFGQGTRLTVV.

The gene calls are TRBV7-8 and TRBJ2-3, with TRBD1 identical over 7 bases. Germline-derived CDR1 and CDR2 are SGHVS and FQNEAQ. The V gene end was trimmed by 5 bases and the J gene end by 1 base; junction bases not matched to a gene: 12. The CDR3 has 17 amino acids. The CDR3 nucleotides read TGTGCCAGCAGCAGGACCAGGAACAGGGGTGGCACAGATACGCAGTATTTT. Protein product: CASSRTRNRGGTDTQYF.

The table lists this clone with a few counts. The chain links TRBV5-5 to TRBJ1-2; D perhaps matches TRBD1 (5 bases). The CDR3 length is 15 residues. Germline loops: CDR1 SGHKS, CDR2 YYEKEE (reference sequence). V shed 1 base and J shed 2 bases, with 12 bases lying between them. Here the CDR3 DNA reads TGTGCCAGCAGCTTGACAGCAGGGAAAAACTATGGCTACACCTTC. The encoded protein is CASSLTAGKNYGYTF.

The chain couples TRBV7-9 to TRBJ2-7, with D possibly TRBD2 on 6 matching bases. The V end lost 1 base, the J end lost 0 bases, and 7 bases lay between the germline ends. CDR3 length: 14 residues. Germline values: CDR1 SEHNR, CDR2 FQNEAQ (reference sequence). The CDR3 sequence: CASSLDGSSYEQYF. CDR3 DNA sequence: TGTGCCAGCAGCTTAGACGGGAGCTCCTACGAGCAGTACTTC.

The chain combines TRBV6-5 with TRBJ2-2; 9 bases agree with TRBD1. V lost 2 bases to trimming and J lost 6 bases; unmatched junction nucleotides: 4. This CDR3 comprises 15 residues. Per the germline V gene, CDR1 is MNHEY and CDR2 is SVGAGI. CDR3 residues: CASSYPGDRAGELFF. CDR3 sequence (DNA): TGTGCCAGCAGTTACCCGGGGGACAGGGCCGGGGAGCTGTTTTTT.

The rearrangement joins TRBV5-4 to TRBJ1-1; D ambiguous. Per the germline V gene, CDR1 is SGHNT and CDR2 is YYREEE (reference sequence). V lost 4 bases and J lost 5, with 15 bases in between. The CDR3 totals 14 residues. The CDR3 here is CASSERGRLTEAFF. CDR3 DNA: TGTGCCAGCAGCGAACGTGGGAGACTGACTGAAGCTTTCTTT.

This chain joins TRBV15 and TRBJ2-5, with 7 bases that match TRBD1. In germline, CDR1 is LNHNV, CDR2 YYDKDF (reference sequence). This CDR3 spans 15 amino acids. V lost 3 bases to trimming and J lost 5 bases; unmatched junction nucleotides: 9. CDR3 coding DNA: TGTGCCACCAGCAGGGACGAGAGGGGGCGGGAGACCCAGTACTTC. Protein sequence: CATSRDERGRETQYF. The whole variable domain, remainder taken from reference TRBV15 and TRBJ2-5, is DAMVIQNPRYQVTQFGKPVTLSCSQTLNHNVMYWYQQKSSQAPKLLFHYYDKDFNNEADTPDNFQSRRPNTSFCFLDIRSPGLGDTAMYLCATSRDERGRETQYFGPGTRLLVL.

This chain connects TRBV4-1 to TRBJ2-3; 8 nucleotides align to TRBD2. This CDR3 region has 15 residues. Germline CDR1 MGHRA, CDR2 YSYEKL. After removal of 3 bases from V and 2 bases from J, the junction contained 4 bases not matched to a gene. The CDR3 sequence is CASSHSGRATDTQYF. The CDR3 nucleotides read TGCGCCAGCAGCCATTCCGGGAGGGCCACAGATACGCAGTATTTT.

The chain joins TRBV2 to TRBJ2-7; 8 nucleotides line up with TRBD1. V shed 7 bases and J 0 bases; nucleotides not matched to a gene: 8. The CDR3 totals 15 residues. CDR1 and CDR2 (germline): SNHLY, FYNNEI. In DNA, the CDR3 is TGTGCCAGCACTACAGGGGGGAGCAGCTCCTACGAGCAGTACTTC. It translates to CASTTGGSSSYEQYF.

The rearrangement links TRBV6-6 to TRBJ1-1; 7 nucleotides line up with TRBD1. This CDR3 has 15 residues. The germline gives CDR1 MNHNY, CDR2 SVGAGI (reference sequence). V lost 5 bases to trimming and J lost 0 bases; unmatched junction nucleotides: 6. The CDR3 region is CASSPEGALNTEAFF. CDR3 bases: TGTGCCAGCAGTCCCGAGGGGGCACTGAACACTGAAGCTTTCTTT.

The chain joins TRBV29-1 to TRBJ2-7; TRBD2 is a possible D gene (6 bases). V was cut by 2 bases and J by 3 bases, with 8 bases left in between. Germline-derived CDR1 and CDR2 are SQVTM and ANQGSEA. This CDR3 is 12 amino acids long. The CDR3 protein is CSVENSGYEQYF. The CDR3 coding sequence is TGCAGCGTTGAAAATAGCGGCTACGAGCAGTACTTC.

As DNA, the CDR3 is TGCGCCAGCAGCTTGGTCGACTGGACTAGAGCGAAGTACGAGCAGTACTTC. Amino acids: CASSLVDWTRAKYEQYF. The chain couples TRBV5-1 to TRBJ2-7; 7 bases map to TRBD2. Germline assignment: CDR1 SGHRS and CDR2 YFSETQ. This CDR3 is 17 amino acids long. Losses at the gene ends were 0 bases for V and 4 bases for J; bases not matched to a gene: 13.

With regard to this clone: The sample has other DNA sequences that encode this CDR3 too. The chain employs TRBV19 and TRBJ2-1; TRBD2 agrees at 8 bases. Per germline, CDR1 LNHDA and CDR2 SQIVND (reference sequence). The CDR3 spans 15 residues. The trim removed 2 bases at V and 0 bases at J, leaving 0 bases unmatched. The CDR3: CASSISGSSYNEQFF. Here the CDR3 DNA reads TGTGCCAGTAGTATAAGCGGGAGCTCCTACAATGAGCAGTTCTTC. Supplemented by reference TRBV19 and TRBJ2-1, the full variable domain reads DGGITQSPKYLFRKEGQNVTLSCEQNLNHDAMYWYRQDPGQGLRLIYYSQIVNDFQKGDIAEGYSVSREKKESFPLTVTSAQKNPTAFYLCASSISGSSYNEQFFGPGTRLTVL.

The V call is TRBV30, the J call TRBJ1-1; no clear D. The CDR3 loop spans 15 amino acids. With 2 bases removed from V and 5 bases from J, the gap between germline ends came to 18 bases. Germline CDR1 and CDR2: GTSNPN and SVGIG (reference sequence). CDR3 DNA sequence: TGTGCCTGGAGTTTCCGCGGCACCCTCGGGACTGAAGCTTTCTTT. Protein product: CAWSFRGTLGTEAFF.

The chain joins TRBV5-4 to TRBJ1-2; D not resolved. Per the germline V gene, CDR1 is SGHNT and CDR2 is YYREEE (reference sequence). With 2 bases removed from V and 7 bases from J, the gap between germline ends came to 9 bases. The CDR3 totals 12 residues. As DNA, the CDR3 is TGTGCCAGCAGCTTCAGCCCGGGTGGCTACACCTTC. This gives the protein CASSFSPGGYTF.

The J gene is TRBJ2-7, the V gene TRBV6-1; D gene unclear. The CDR3 loop spans 15 amino acids. V lost 0 bases and J 1 base, leaving 10 bases between the germline ends. Germline-derived CDR1 and CDR2 are MNHNS and SASEGT. The CDR3 region has the DNA TGTGCCAGCAGTGAAGCGAGTACGGGTTCCTACGAGCAGTACGTC. Residues: CASSEASTGSYEQYV.

This clone was seen a single time. CDR3 DNA: TGCGCCAGCAGCTTGGATGGCAGGGCCACTGAAGCTTTCTTT. This encodes CASSLDGRATEAFF. The genes are TRBV5-1 and TRBJ1-1; D is possibly TRBD1 (5 bases). This CDR3 has 14 amino acids. Per germline, CDR1 SGHRS and CDR2 YFSETQ. V was trimmed by 0 bases and J by 4 bases, leaving 10 bases between them.

The V call is TRBV15, the J call TRBJ1-4; 12 positions match TRBD1. The CDR3 is 16 amino acids. Germline CDR1 is LNHNV and CDR2 is YYDKDF (reference sequence). Trimming at V came to 0 bases and at J to 7 bases, leaving 3 bases not matched to a gene. The CDR3 loop is CATSRDSGQGAEKLFF. CDR3 nucleotide sequence: TGTGCCACCAGCAGAGATTCGGGACAGGGGGCTGAAAAACTGTTTTTT.

The chain links TRBV5-1 to TRBJ2-1; D call uncertain. V was cut by 2 bases and J by 0 bases, with 9 bases left in between. CDR1 is SGHRS and CDR2 is YFSETQ in the germline V gene. The CDR3 consists of 15 residues. The CDR3 here is CASSFTLSSYNEQFF. The CDR3 DNA sequence: TGCGCCAGCAGCTTCACGCTGAGCTCCTACAATGAGCAGTTCTTC. The full variable domain, rest sourced from reference TRBV5-1 and TRBJ2-1, is KAGVTQTPRYLIKTRGQQVTLSCSPISGHRSVSWYQQTPGQGLQFLFEYFSETQRNKGNFPGRFSGRQFSNSRSEMNVSTLELGDSALYLCASSFTLSSYNEQFFGPGTRLTVL.

CDR3 bases: TGTGCCAGCGGGGGGACAGGGACCAACTATGGCTACACCTTC. This gives the protein CASGGTGTNYGYTF. The chain recombines TRBV6-5 with TRBJ1-2, with 9 bases aligning to TRBD1. V lost 8 bases to trimming and J lost 2 bases; unmatched junction nucleotides: 6. The CDR3 is 14 residues long. Germline V gives CDR1 MNHEY, CDR2 SVGAGI.